This TCR beta chain was recovered during a study of T cells in Graves' hyperthyroidism and ophthalmopathy. There were TCR beta CDR3 regions amplified from RNA transcripts. First-round RT-PCR of the TCR CDR3 relied on the HTBI primer set. A single record per CDR3 protein comes from TCRdb applying MiXCR to the multiplex PCR reads. Here the sample spans 500,000 to 700,000 distinct CDR3 sequences, approximately 15% being singletons. In this sample, this clonotype turned up a few times. The TCR was taken from a woman younger than 35 with Graves' hyperthyroidism. The sequenced sample was blood.

The CDR3 DNA follows: TGTGCCAGCAGTTTATCGTCAGGGGGCATCTACAATGAGCAGTTCTTC. Protein: CASSLSSGGIYNEQFF. This sequence joins TRBV27 and TRBJ2-1, with 8 bases aligning to TRBD1. The germline V gene has CDR1 MNHEY and CDR2 SMNVEV (reference sequence). The CDR3 totals 16 residues. V shed 0 bases and J 3 bases; nucleotides not matched to a gene: 4.